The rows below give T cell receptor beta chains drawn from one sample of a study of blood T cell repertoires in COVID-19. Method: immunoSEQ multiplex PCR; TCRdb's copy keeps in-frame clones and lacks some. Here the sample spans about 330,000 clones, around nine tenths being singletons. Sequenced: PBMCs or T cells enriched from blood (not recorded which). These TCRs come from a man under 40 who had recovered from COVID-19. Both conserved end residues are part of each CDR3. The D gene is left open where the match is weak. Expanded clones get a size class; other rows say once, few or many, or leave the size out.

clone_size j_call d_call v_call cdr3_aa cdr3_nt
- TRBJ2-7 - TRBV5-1 CASSLSVAGEQYF TGCGCCAGCAGCTTGAGTGTGGCAGGCGAGCAGTACTTC
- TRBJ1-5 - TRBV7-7 CASSTDLYSNQPQHF TGTGCCAGCAGCACTGATCTATATAGCAATCAGCCCCAGCATTTT
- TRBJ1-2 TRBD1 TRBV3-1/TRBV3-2 CASGNTGGYGYTF TGTGCCAGCGGCAATACAGGGGGCTATGGCTACACCTTC
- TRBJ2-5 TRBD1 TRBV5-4 CASSLAQGQVGETQYF TGTGCCAGCAGCTTGGCCCAGGGACAGGTAGGGGAGACCCAGTACTTC
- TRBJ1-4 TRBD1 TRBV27 CASSSQGANEKLFF TGTGCCAGCAGTTCTCAGGGGGCTAATGAAAAACTGTTTTTT
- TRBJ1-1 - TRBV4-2 CASSQPRGNTEAFF TGTGCCAGCAGCCAACCCAGGGGAAACACTGAAGCTTTCTTT
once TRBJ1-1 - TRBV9 CASSLTGDTEAFF TGTGCCAGCAGCCTTACGGGGGATACTGAAGCTTTCTTT
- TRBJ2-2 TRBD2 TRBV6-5 CASRRTSGYTGELFF TGTGCCAGCAGAAGGACTAGCGGATACACCGGGGAGCTGTTTTTT
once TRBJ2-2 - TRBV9 CASSADSYNTGELFF TGTGCCAGCAGCGCGGACAGCTATAACACCGGGGAGCTGTTTTTT
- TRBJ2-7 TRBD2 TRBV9 CASSISSGGHEQYF TGTGCCAGCAGCATCTCTAGCGGGGGGCACGAGCAGTACTTC
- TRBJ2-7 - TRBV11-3 CASSFPPGIEISYEQYF TGTGCCAGCAGCTTCCCCCCAGGGATAGAAATCTCCTACGAGCAGTACTTC
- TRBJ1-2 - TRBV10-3 CAISDRGYGYTF TGTGCCATCAGTGATAGGGGCTATGGCTACACCTTC
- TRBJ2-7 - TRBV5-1 CASSLGGLYEQYF TGCGCCAGCAGCTTGGGTGGACTCTACGAGCAGTACTTC
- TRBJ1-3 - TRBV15 CATSRGKGEGYGNTIYF TGTGCCACCAGCAGAGGAAAGGGTGAGGGTTACGGAAACACCATATATTTT
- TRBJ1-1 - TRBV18 CASSPQGNTEAFF TGTGCCAGCTCACCGCAGGGGAACACTGAAGCTTTCTTT
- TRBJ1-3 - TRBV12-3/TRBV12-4 CASSRSGNTIYF TGTGCCAGCAGTCGCTCTGGAAACACCATATATTTT
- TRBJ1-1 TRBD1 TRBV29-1 CSALGQGFSEAFF TGCAGCGCTCTGGGACAGGGGTTTTCTGAAGCTTTCTTT
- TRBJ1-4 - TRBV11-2 CASSTQAVAEKLFF TGTGCCAGCAGCACACAGGCGGTTGCTGAAAAACTGTTTTTT
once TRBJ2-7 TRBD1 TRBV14 CASSPWTGMGEQYF TGTGCCAGCAGCCCCTGGACAGGGATGGGCGAGCAGTACTTC
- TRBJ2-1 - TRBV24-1 CATSDLGGAEHNEQFF TGTGCCACCAGTGATTTAGGGGGGGCAGAACACAATGAGCAGTTCTTC
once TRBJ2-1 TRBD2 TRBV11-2 CASSPRTSGLYYNNEQFF TGTGCCAGCAGCCCCCGGACTAGCGGCTTGTATTATAACAATGAGCAGTTCTTC
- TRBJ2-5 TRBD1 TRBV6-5 CASSWTGRQETQYF TGTGCCAGCAGCTGGACAGGGCGTCAAGAGACCCAGTACTTC
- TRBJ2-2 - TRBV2 CASRQINTGELFF TGTGCCAGCAGACAGATCAACACCGGGGAGCTGTTTTTT
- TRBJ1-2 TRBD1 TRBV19 CASTGDRSPAYTF TGTGCCAGTACCGGGGACAGGTCCCCTGCCTACACCTTC
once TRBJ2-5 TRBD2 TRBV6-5 CASKLAGGQETQYF TGTGCCAGCAAGTTAGCGGGGGGGCAAGAGACCCAGTACTTC
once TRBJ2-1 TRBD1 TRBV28 CASSTAGQGSSYNEQFF TGTGCCAGCAGTACCGCAGGACAGGGGAGCTCCTACAATGAGCAGTTCTTC
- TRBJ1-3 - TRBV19 CASSIEGISGNTIYF TGTGCCAGTAGTATCGAGGGAATCTCTGGAAACACCATATATTTT
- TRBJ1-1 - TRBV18 CASSPFAGTEAFF TGTGCCAGCTCCCCCTTTGCAGGGACTGAAGCTTTCTTT
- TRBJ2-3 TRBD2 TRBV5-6 CASSFPTSGSTDTQYF TGTGCCAGCAGCTTCCCGACTAGCGGCAGCACAGATACGCAGTATTTT
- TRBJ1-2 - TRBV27 CASSFTGPHGYTF TGTGCCAGCAGTTTTACAGGGCCGCATGGCTACACCTTC
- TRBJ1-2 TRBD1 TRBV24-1 CATSDHRQGGYGYTF TGTGCCACCAGTGATCACCGACAGGGGGGTTATGGCTACACCTTC
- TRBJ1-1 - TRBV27 CASSLWGENTEAFF TGTGCCAGCAGTTTATGGGGGGAGAACACTGAAGCTTTCTTT
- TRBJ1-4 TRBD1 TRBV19 CASRTDRGREKLFF TGTGCCAGTCGGACCGACAGGGGGCGTGAAAAACTGTTTTTT
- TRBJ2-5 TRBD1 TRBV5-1 CASRTGRDSAQETQYF TGCGCCAGCCGGACAGGGCGAGATTCGGCCCAAGAGACCCAGTACTTC
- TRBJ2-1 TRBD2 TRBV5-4 CASSLEGRGAYNEQFF TGTGCCAGCAGCTTGGAGGGGCGGGGGGCCTACAATGAGCAGTTCTTC
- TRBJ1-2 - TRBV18 CASSPPSRGYGYTF TGTGCCAGCTCACCACCGTCGCGGGGGTATGGCTACACCTTC
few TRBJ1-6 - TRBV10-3 CAISASDSPLHF TGTGCCATCAGTGCATCGGATTCACCCCTCCACTTT
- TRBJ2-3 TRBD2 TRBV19 CASSISFGGGPYTDTQYF TGTGCCAGTAGTATAAGTTTTGGCGGGGGGCCGTACACAGATACGCAGTATTTT
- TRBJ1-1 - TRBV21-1 CASSKSGQTNTEAFF TGTGCCAGCAGCAAGTCTGGACAGACGAACACTGAAGCTTTCTTT
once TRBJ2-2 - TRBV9 CASSVIGGPGELFF TGTGCCAGCAGCGTGATCGGGGGGCCCGGGGAGCTGTTTTTT
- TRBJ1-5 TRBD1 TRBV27 CASSPRDRVQPQHF TGTGCCAGCAGTCCCCGGGACAGGGTTCAGCCCCAGCATTTT
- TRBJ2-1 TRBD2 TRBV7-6 CASSLGAGSSYNEQFF TGTGCCAGCAGCTTAGGAGCGGGGAGCTCCTACAATGAGCAGTTCTTC
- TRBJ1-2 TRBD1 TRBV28 CASSLSTGWSGYTF TGTGCCAGCAGTTTATCGACAGGGTGGAGTGGCTACACCTTC
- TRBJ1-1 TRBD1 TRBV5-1 CASSEQGEGTEAFF TGCGCCAGCAGCGAACAGGGGGAGGGCACTGAAGCTTTCTTT
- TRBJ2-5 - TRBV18 CASSPRTAQETQYF TGTGCCAGCTCACCACGGACAGCCCAAGAGACCCAGTACTTC
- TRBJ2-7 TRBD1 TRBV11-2 CASSSNRGAYEQYF TGTGCCAGCAGCTCTAACAGGGGGGCTTACGAGCAGTACTTC
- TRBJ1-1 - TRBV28 CASSWAEGSTEAFF TGTGCCAGCAGTTGGGCGGAGGGCAGCACTGAAGCTTTCTTT
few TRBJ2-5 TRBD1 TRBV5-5 CASSPAGGTGGETQYF TGTGCCAGCAGCCCAGCCGGGGGGACAGGGGGAGAGACCCAGTACTTC
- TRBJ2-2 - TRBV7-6 CASSLRSISGELFF TGTGCCAGCAGCTTACGATCTATCTCCGGGGAGCTGTTTTTT
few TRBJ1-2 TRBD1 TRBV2 CASSEFRRGRGYGYTF TGTGCCAGCAGTGAATTTAGGAGGGGGCGAGGTTATGGCTACACCTTC
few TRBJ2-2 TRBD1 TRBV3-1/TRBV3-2 CASSLGQGTGELFF TGTGCCAGCAGCCTAGGACAGGGCACCGGGGAGCTGTTTTTT
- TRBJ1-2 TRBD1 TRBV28 CASSGTGSPPSNYGYTF TGTGCCAGCAGCGGGACAGGAAGTCCTCCTTCTAACTATGGCTACACCTTC
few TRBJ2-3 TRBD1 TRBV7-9 CASSPGTGESDTQYF TGTGCCAGCAGCCCAGGGACAGGGGAATCAGATACGCAGTATTTT
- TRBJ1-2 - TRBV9 CASSPWGGRGYGYTF TGTGCCAGCAGCCCTTGGGGAGGTCGGGGCTATGGCTACACCTTC
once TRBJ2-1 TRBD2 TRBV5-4 CASSWSGLAENEQFF TGTGCCAGCAGCTGGAGTGGTCTAGCGGAAAATGAGCAGTTCTTC